The rows below give T cell receptor beta chains drawn from one sample of a study of response to subunit inactivated influenza vaccine. TCRdb redid the calling of the RT-PCR reads with MiXCR, one entry per CDR3 protein. Found here are approximately 520,000 distinct CDR3 sequences, roughly 23% of them singletons; the top ten hold approximately 2%. The sequences come from CD4+ T cells sorted from PBMCs, collected roughly 5 days after vaccination. The receptors come from a man aged 45-65 years who received an inactivated influenza vaccine. CDR3s include the opening cysteine and the closing phenylalanine or tryptophan. D genes are given only for firm matches. Some rows mark clone size as missing; the rest say once, few, many or name a class of expanded clone.

abundance: few
d_gene: TRBD2
j_gene: TRBJ2-7
v_gene: TRBV28
CDR3nt: TGTGCCAGCAGCCTAGCGGGAGATTGGTACGAGCAGTACTTC
CDR3aa: CASSLAGDWYEQYF

abundance: -
d_gene: TRBD1
j_gene: TRBJ2-3
v_gene: TRBV7-3
CDR3nt: TGTGCCAGCAGCTGGGGGACAGGGGGAACAGATACGCAGTATTTT
CDR3aa: CASSWGTGGTDTQYF

abundance: -
d_gene: -
j_gene: TRBJ1-6
v_gene: TRBV12-3/TRBV12-4
CDR3nt: TGTGCCAGCAAATTGGGCTCCTATAATTCACCCCTCCACTTT
CDR3aa: CASKLGSYNSPLHF

abundance: few
d_gene: -
j_gene: TRBJ2-2
v_gene: TRBV4-3
CDR3nt: TGCGCCAGCAGCCAAGATGAGGGGATCGGGGAGCTGTTTTTT
CDR3aa: CASSQDEGIGELFF

abundance: few
d_gene: -
j_gene: TRBJ2-7
v_gene: TRBV20-1
CDR3nt: TGCAGTGCTAACCGGGACCTACGCTACGAGCAGTACTTC
CDR3aa: CSANRDLRYEQYF

abundance: few
d_gene: TRBD2
j_gene: TRBJ2-3
v_gene: TRBV7-8
CDR3nt: TGTGCCAGCAGCTTTCGGCGGGGGGGCGGTACGCAGTATTTT
CDR3aa: CASSFRRGGGTQYF

abundance: many
d_gene: -
j_gene: TRBJ1-6
v_gene: TRBV9
CDR3nt: TGTGCCAGCAGCGTAGAGCCGACAGTTAATCTGGGTTCACCCCTCCACTTT
CDR3aa: CASSVEPTVNLGSPLHF

abundance: many
d_gene: -
j_gene: TRBJ2-7
v_gene: TRBV7-9
CDR3nt: TGTGCCAGCAGCTTAGTTGTAGGCGAGCAGTACTTC
CDR3aa: CASSLVVGEQYF

abundance: -
d_gene: TRBD1
j_gene: TRBJ2-7
v_gene: TRBV4-3
CDR3nt: TGCGCCAGCAGCCAAGCTGACAGGGGTCCCTACGAGCAGTACTTC
CDR3aa: CASSQADRGPYEQYF

abundance: few
d_gene: TRBD2
j_gene: TRBJ2-5
v_gene: TRBV7-3
CDR3nt: TGTGCCAGCAGCTTAGCGGGAGGGCCGGAGAAGACCCAGTACTTC
CDR3aa: CASSLAGGPEKTQYF

abundance: -
d_gene: -
j_gene: TRBJ2-5
v_gene: TRBV5-1
CDR3nt: TGCGCCAGCAGCTTAAGCCCTACGTACCAAGAGACCCAGTACTTC
CDR3aa: CASSLSPTYQETQYF

abundance: few
d_gene: TRBD2
j_gene: TRBJ2-1
v_gene: TRBV5-1
CDR3nt: TGCGCCAGCAGTGTTCAGACTAGCGCCTCCTACAATGAGCAGTTCTTC
CDR3aa: CASSVQTSASYNEQFF

abundance: many
d_gene: -
j_gene: TRBJ1-2
v_gene: TRBV5-1
CDR3nt: TGCGCCAGCAGCTTGGGAGTGGGGCGCGACTATGGCTACACCTTC
CDR3aa: CASSLGVGRDYGYTF

abundance: -
d_gene: -
j_gene: TRBJ2-2
v_gene: TRBV18
CDR3nt: TGTGCCAGCTCACCTACCGGGACATACTACACCGGGGAGCTGTTTTTT
CDR3aa: CASSPTGTYYTGELFF

abundance: few
d_gene: TRBD1
j_gene: TRBJ2-7
v_gene: TRBV10-3
CDR3nt: TGTGCCATCAGTCAACAGGGGACGAGCCCTTCCGAGCAGTACTTC
CDR3aa: CAISQQGTSPSEQYF

abundance: few
d_gene: -
j_gene: TRBJ2-3
v_gene: TRBV20-1
CDR3nt: TGCAGTGCTCCGGGCCCAGGGAGCACAGATACGCAGTATTTT
CDR3aa: CSAPGPGSTDTQYF

abundance: many
d_gene: -
j_gene: TRBJ2-1
v_gene: TRBV15
CDR3nt: TGTGCCACCAGCTTCCGTAGAGAACTTCTCTACAATGAGCAGTTCTTC
CDR3aa: CATSFRRELLYNEQFF

abundance: many
d_gene: TRBD1
j_gene: TRBJ2-2
v_gene: TRBV12-3/TRBV12-4
CDR3nt: TGTGCCAGCAGTTTATCCTCGACAGGGGGAAACGGGGAGCTGTTTTTT
CDR3aa: CASSLSSTGGNGELFF

abundance: few
d_gene: -
j_gene: TRBJ1-6
v_gene: TRBV7-9
CDR3nt: TGTGCCAGCAGCTTAGGTGGAGGGGATTTAAACTCACCCCTCCACTTT
CDR3aa: CASSLGGGDLNSPLHF

abundance: few
d_gene: -
j_gene: TRBJ2-1
v_gene: TRBV10-2
CDR3nt: TGCGCCAGCAGTGAGGTTAGGTCCGGGGAGCAGTTCTTC
CDR3aa: CASSEVRSGEQFF

abundance: -
d_gene: -
j_gene: TRBJ1-2
v_gene: TRBV3-1
CDR3nt: TGTGCCAGCAGCTCCTACGGTAGGGGCGGCTACACCTTC
CDR3aa: CASSSYGRGGYTF

abundance: -
d_gene: TRBD1
j_gene: TRBJ2-5
v_gene: TRBV15
CDR3nt: TGTGCCACCAGCGTGACAGGGTACCAAGAGACCCAGTACTTC
CDR3aa: CATSVTGYQETQYF

abundance: -
d_gene: -
j_gene: TRBJ2-7
v_gene: TRBV12-3/TRBV12-4
CDR3nt: TGTGCCAGCAGTTTAGTTATCAGGGACGAGCAGTACTTC
CDR3aa: CASSLVIRDEQYF

abundance: few
d_gene: TRBD2
j_gene: TRBJ2-2
v_gene: TRBV6-1
CDR3nt: TGTGCCAGCAGTGAAGTTGCGGGGGACACCGGGGAGCTGTTTTTT
CDR3aa: CASSEVAGDTGELFF

abundance: -
d_gene: TRBD1
j_gene: TRBJ2-6
v_gene: TRBV2
CDR3nt: TGTGCCATCAGTCGAGACTTAGGACAGGGTTCAGGGGCCAACGTCCTGACTTTC
CDR3aa: CAISRDLGQGSGANVLTF

abundance: -
d_gene: TRBD2
j_gene: TRBJ2-7
v_gene: TRBV20-1
CDR3nt: TGCAGTGCTTTAGCGGGAGGAGGTGAGCAGTACTTC
CDR3aa: CSALAGGGEQYF

abundance: few
d_gene: -
j_gene: TRBJ2-7
v_gene: TRBV29-1
CDR3nt: TGCAGCGCCGACGGGCCCTACGAGCAGTACTTC
CDR3aa: CSADGPYEQYF

abundance: -
d_gene: -
j_gene: TRBJ2-5
v_gene: TRBV7-9
CDR3nt: TGTGCCAGCAGCTTAGTCAGGAGTGAAGAGACCCAGTACTTC
CDR3aa: CASSLVRSEETQYF

abundance: -
d_gene: -
j_gene: TRBJ1-2
v_gene: TRBV28
CDR3nt: TGTGCCAGCAGTTTACCTATATACAGGAGATCAAACTATGGCTACACCTTC
CDR3aa: CASSLPIYRRSNYGYTF

abundance: -
d_gene: TRBD1
j_gene: TRBJ1-1
v_gene: TRBV15
CDR3nt: TGTGCCACCAGCAGAGGTAACAGGGGGTTCACTGAAGCTTTCTTT
CDR3aa: CATSRGNRGFTEAFF

abundance: -
d_gene: TRBD2
j_gene: TRBJ2-1
v_gene: TRBV20-1
CDR3nt: TGCAGTGCCACATCACGCGGGGGAGCCTCCTACAATGAGCAGTTCTTC
CDR3aa: CSATSRGGASYNEQFF

abundance: -
d_gene: -
j_gene: TRBJ2-7
v_gene: TRBV20-1
CDR3nt: TGCAGTGCCCTTACCCCGGGAGCCTACGAGCAGTACTTC
CDR3aa: CSALTPGAYEQYF

abundance: -
d_gene: -
j_gene: TRBJ2-5
v_gene: TRBV29-1
CDR3nt: TGCAGCGTTCAGGGGGGGAAAGAGACCCAGTACTTC
CDR3aa: CSVQGGKETQYF

abundance: few
d_gene: -
j_gene: TRBJ2-1
v_gene: TRBV4-2
CDR3nt: TGTGCCAGCAGCCCAGAGACCTACAATGAGCAGTTCTTC
CDR3aa: CASSPETYNEQFF

abundance: few
d_gene: -
j_gene: TRBJ2-2
v_gene: TRBV20-1
CDR3nt: TGCAGTGCTGGCAGGACTGAGAACACCGGGGAGCTGTTTTTT
CDR3aa: CSAGRTENTGELFF

abundance: -
d_gene: -
j_gene: TRBJ2-7
v_gene: TRBV7-9
CDR3nt: TGTGCCAGCAGCTTAGGGAAGGGCTCCTACGAGCAGTACTTC
CDR3aa: CASSLGKGSYEQYF

abundance: -
d_gene: TRBD2
j_gene: TRBJ2-1
v_gene: TRBV6-2/TRBV6-3
CDR3nt: TGTGCCAGCAGTTACTCACTAGCGGGGGGATCCAATGAGCAGTTCTTC
CDR3aa: CASSYSLAGGSNEQFF

abundance: -
d_gene: TRBD2
j_gene: TRBJ2-1
v_gene: TRBV20-1
CDR3nt: TGCAGTGCTAGAGATATTAGGCTCCCGGGACTAGCGGCCAATGAGCAGTTCTTC
CDR3aa: CSARDIRLPGLAANEQFF

abundance: -
d_gene: -
j_gene: TRBJ1-2
v_gene: TRBV20-1
CDR3nt: TGCAGTGCAAGGACAGACTATGGCTACACCTTC
CDR3aa: CSARTDYGYTF

abundance: few
d_gene: -
j_gene: TRBJ1-1
v_gene: TRBV24-1
CDR3nt: TGTGCCACCAGTGATCGACTCGGACAGCCGAACACTGAAGCTTTCTTT
CDR3aa: CATSDRLGQPNTEAFF

abundance: -
d_gene: -
j_gene: TRBJ2-4
v_gene: TRBV4-3
CDR3nt: TGCGCCAGCAGCCAAGAGGGGGGCCAAAACATTCAGTACTTC
CDR3aa: CASSQEGGQNIQYF

abundance: -
d_gene: -
j_gene: TRBJ2-7
v_gene: TRBV3-1
CDR3nt: TGTGCCAGCAGCCAGGGGAACCCCAACTACGAGCAGTACTTC
CDR3aa: CASSQGNPNYEQYF

abundance: few
d_gene: -
j_gene: TRBJ2-2
v_gene: TRBV4-2
CDR3nt: TGTGCCAGCAGCTCGCAGACCGGGGAGCTGTTTTTT
CDR3aa: CASSSQTGELFF

abundance: few
d_gene: TRBD1
j_gene: TRBJ2-3
v_gene: TRBV6-1
CDR3nt: TGTGCCAGCAGTGGAAAGGGACAGGCTACAGATACGCAGTATTTT
CDR3aa: CASSGKGQATDTQYF

abundance: few
d_gene: -
j_gene: TRBJ2-2
v_gene: TRBV5-6
CDR3nt: TGTGCCAGCAGCTTGGCTCGGCTAAACACCGGGGAGCTGTTTTTT
CDR3aa: CASSLARLNTGELFF

abundance: -
d_gene: -
j_gene: TRBJ2-5
v_gene: TRBV6-1
CDR3nt: TGTGCCAGCAGTGACCAGGGTCTGGAGACCCAGTACTTC
CDR3aa: CASSDQGLETQYF

abundance: -
d_gene: -
j_gene: TRBJ1-3
v_gene: TRBV29-1
CDR3nt: TGCAGCGTTCAGAAGGCAGGGGTTGGAAACACCATATATTTT
CDR3aa: CSVQKAGVGNTIYF

abundance: few
d_gene: -
j_gene: TRBJ2-1
v_gene: TRBV5-1
CDR3nt: TGCGCCAGCAGGGAGCAGGGTCACTCCTACAATGAGCAGTTCTTC
CDR3aa: CASREQGHSYNEQFF

abundance: few
d_gene: TRBD2
j_gene: TRBJ2-3
v_gene: TRBV12-3/TRBV12-4
CDR3nt: TGTGCCAGCAGTTCGCTGTCCGGACTAGGTATAGATACGCAGTATTTT
CDR3aa: CASSSLSGLGIDTQYF

abundance: -
d_gene: -
j_gene: TRBJ2-7
v_gene: TRBV3-1
CDR3nt: TGTGCCAGCAGCGAGCAGGGTGAGCAGTACTTC
CDR3aa: CASSEQGEQYF

abundance: -
d_gene: -
j_gene: TRBJ2-1
v_gene: TRBV10-3
CDR3nt: TGTGCCATCGGGAGTGGGGGCATTGGACAGACGTTAGGGTCGGCCAATGAGCAGTTCTTC
CDR3aa: CAIGSGGIGQTLGSANEQFF

abundance: few
d_gene: TRBD1
j_gene: TRBJ1-1
v_gene: TRBV2
CDR3nt: TGTGCCAGCAGTGATAGGACAGGGCGGGCTGAAGCTTTCTTT
CDR3aa: CASSDRTGRAEAFF

abundance: few
d_gene: -
j_gene: TRBJ1-1
v_gene: TRBV18
CDR3nt: TGTGCCAGCTCACCCACGTTAGGTAACCCTGAAGCTTTCTTT
CDR3aa: CASSPTLGNPEAFF

abundance: -
d_gene: TRBD2
j_gene: TRBJ2-5
v_gene: TRBV6-2/TRBV6-3
CDR3nt: TGTGCCAGCAGACCCCACCTCACTAGCGGGGGGACTGAAGAGACCCAGTACTTC
CDR3aa: CASRPHLTSGGTEETQYF

abundance: few
d_gene: TRBD1
j_gene: TRBJ2-1
v_gene: TRBV5-6
CDR3nt: TGTGCCAGCAGCTTAGGACAGGCTCACGAGCAGTTCTTC
CDR3aa: CASSLGQAHEQFF

abundance: -
d_gene: -
j_gene: TRBJ2-3
v_gene: TRBV5-1
CDR3nt: TGCGCCAGCAGCTCAGGACAGACCGCTTCGGATACGCAGTATTTT
CDR3aa: CASSSGQTASDTQYF